The 21 T cell receptor beta chains in this list originate from one sample, sequenced in a study of human T cells and chemical hapten exposure (dated by TCRdb to the early 2020s). Explained via the paper, the time point label denotes: patch test 1, 2 weeks after DPC sensitization. The meaning of the sample's treatment or condition label: therapeutic diphenylcyclopropenone sensitization with weekly scalp DPC. Receptors were amplified or captured by RACE. The reads were generated on a NextSeq 500. The raw public reads went through TCRdb reprocessing: fastp at Q25, MiXCR clone calling, in-frame beta chains kept. Rows are unified per CDR3 protein, each entry keeping the most common DNA and genes. This sample holds about 74,000 distinct CDR3 sequences; more than 30% were observed only once. About 8.1% of the sample is in the top ten clones. This specimen was whole blood, taken in connection with sensitization to the hapten diphenylcyclopropenone (DPC). The receptors originated from a middle-aged man with alopecia areata. Some clones in this sample may be carry-over from other donors' samples.

J is TRBJ2-1 and V is TRBV6-5, with TRBD2 identical over 9 bases. Germline V gene data show CDR1 as MNHEY and CDR2 as SVGAGI. V was pared by 6 bases and J by 7 bases, with 10 bases of the junction left unmatched. This CDR3 region has 15 residues. This CDR3 is CASSSGAGGQNEQFF. In DNA, the CDR3 is TGTGCCAGCAGCTCCGGGGCGGGAGGGCAGAATGAGCAGTTCTTC.

This clonotype has just a few counts. The chain carries TRBV14 and TRBJ2-5; a possible D gene is TRBD2 (6 bases). CDR1 is SGHDN and CDR2 is FVKESK in the germline V gene. The CDR3 contains 13 residues. V dropped 9 bases and J dropped 3 bases, with 14 bases sitting between them. CDR3 amino acids: CAREEGREETQYF. DNA of the CDR3: TGTGCCAGGGAGGAGGGCAGGGAAGAGACCCAGTACTTC.

Only a few counts were recorded for this clonotype. The chain uses TRBV20-1 and TRBJ1-6; no reliable D call. The CDR3 consists of 15 residues. V was trimmed by 0 bases and J by 0 bases, leaving 6 bases between them. Germline-derived CDR1 and CDR2 are DFQATT and SNEGSKA (reference sequence). The CDR3 reads CSARDASSYNSPLHF. The CDR3 bases are TGCAGTGCTAGAGATGCCAGCTCCTATAATTCACCCCTCCACTTT.

The sample holds a few counts of this clonotype. V and J are TRBV12-3 or TRBV12-4 and TRBJ1-2; D is unclear. V dropped 3 bases and J dropped 0 bases, with 8 bases sitting between them. This CDR3 contains 14 residues. The CDR3 here is CASSLAETNYGYTF. The CDR3 DNA reads as TGTGCCAGCAGTTTGGCAGAAACTAACTATGGCTACACCTTC.

This clonotype was seen more than once but under ten times. The chain is built from TRBV7-3 and TRBJ1-1; D gene uncertain. Germline CDR1 SGHTA, CDR2 FQGTGA. There are 14 residues in the CDR3. Trimming shortened V by 2 bases and J by 1 base, and 8 bases separated the two germline ends. The CDR3 region has the DNA TGTGCCAGCAGCTTAGGGCAGGCGAACACTGAAGCTTTCTTT. This gives the protein CASSLGQANTEAFF.

This clonotype was detected a few times. The genes are TRBV15 and TRBJ2-7, with 10 bases aligning to TRBD1. The CDR3 is 16 amino acids. Germline V gene lookup returns CDR1 LNHNV and CDR2 YYDKDF (reference sequence). With 1 base clipped from V and 3 bases from J, the junction kept 6 bases outside the gene matches. The chain's CDR3 is CATSRVGQGVSYEQYF. As DNA, the CDR3 is TGTGCCACCAGCAGAGTAGGACAGGGGGTAAGCTACGAGCAGTACTTC.

The genes are TRBV4-2 and TRBJ2-7, with D uncertain. CDR3 length equals 15 residues. CDR1 LGHNA and CDR2 YNFKEQ come from the germline V gene. V lost 0 bases to trimming and J lost 2 bases, with 11 bases between them. CDR3 protein: CASSQDRHPTYEQYF. The CDR3 DNA reads TGTGCCAGCAGCCAAGATCGACACCCCACCTACGAGCAGTACTTC.

This clonotype came up once. This sequence joins TRBV30 and TRBJ1-3; a possible D gene is TRBD1 (6 bases). The CDR3 is made up of 12 amino acids. Germline CDR1 reads GTSNPN; CDR2 reads SVGIG (reference sequence). V shed 4 bases and J shed 7 bases, with 11 bases lying between them. The CDR3 sequence is CAWIMGANTIYF. CDR3 sequence (DNA): TGTGCCTGGATCATGGGGGCCAACACCATATATTTT.

For the CDR3, the DNA is TGTGCCAGCAGCCAACGCATAAATGAAAAACTGTTTTTT. It encodes CASSQRINEKLFF. The chain couples TRBV4-2 to TRBJ1-4; D gene ambiguous. The V gene's germline CDR1 is LGHNA and CDR2 YNFKEQ. V shed 2 bases and J shed 5 bases, with 6 bases lying between them. The CDR3 runs to 13 residues.

The chain is built from TRBV5-1 and TRBJ2-5; TRBD1 aligns across 7 bases. The CDR3 has 13 amino acids. Looked up from germline, CDR1 is SGHRS and CDR2 is YFSETQ. V lost 6 bases to trimming and J lost 7 bases; unmatched junction nucleotides: 9. The CDR3 sequence: CASNLGGAGTQYF. The CDR3 DNA sequence: TGCGCCAGCAATTTAGGGGGCGCCGGGACCCAGTACTTC.

This chain links TRBV12-3 or TRBV12-4 with TRBJ1-3; 7 bases map to TRBD1. This CDR3 is built from 17 residues. V gave up 3 bases and J gave up 4 bases; unmatched junction bases: 12. Here the CDR3 DNA reads TGTGCCAGCAGTTTCCGACCTACAGGGGCCGGAGGAAACACCATATATTTT. Translating gives CASSFRPTGAGGNTIYF.

This clonotype was counted only a few times. Here the CDR3 DNA reads TGTGCCAGCAGTAGACCCCTGAACGGGGAGCTGTTTTTT. Its protein product is CASSRPLNGELFF. This chain uses TRBV28 with TRBJ2-2; unclear D gene. The V gene's germline CDR1 is MDHEN and CDR2 SYDVKM. The CDR3 runs to 13 residues. The V and J ends lost 5 bases and 7 bases respectively, with 11 bases between them.

The rearrangement links TRBV3-1 to TRBJ1-2; D not certain. The CDR3 has 14 amino acids. Between the trimmed V and J ends, which lost 6 bases and 6 bases, there was a span of 17 bases. Germline assignment: CDR1 LGHDT and CDR2 YNNKEL (reference sequence). The CDR3 is CASRGTARAHGYTF. CDR3 DNA: TGTGCCAGCAGAGGTACAGCGAGGGCCCATGGCTACACCTTC.

The J gene is TRBJ2-3, the V gene TRBV9, with 9 bases fitting TRBD2. Per the germline V gene, CDR1 is SGDLS and CDR2 is YYNGEE. J lost 5 bases, V lost 4 bases, and 14 bases had no gene match. The CDR3 runs 17 residues. The CDR3 sequence: CASSFNVAGGPRDTQYF. The CDR3 DNA reads as TGTGCCAGCAGCTTTAACGTGGCGGGAGGGCCGAGAGATACGCAGTATTTT.

The V call is TRBV4-2, the J call TRBJ2-5; 7 positions match TRBD2. V was pared by 1 base and J by 3 bases, with 5 bases of the junction left unmatched. In germline, CDR1 is LGHNA, CDR2 YNFKEQ. This CDR3 comprises 15 residues. The DNA for the CDR3 is TGTGCCAGCAGCCAAGGAAGTGGGAGGGAAGAGACCCAGTACTTC. Encoded protein: CASSQGSGREETQYF.

The chain employs TRBV13 and TRBJ1-3; D is ambiguous. CDR1 and CDR2 from the germline V gene are PRHDT and FYEKMQ (reference sequence). Trimming took 7 bases from V and 2 from J, leaving 9 bases between them. The CDR3 runs to 13 residues. CDR3 loop: CASTVLTGNTIYF. The CDR3 nucleotides are TGTGCCAGCACCGTCCTTACTGGAAACACCATATATTTT.

This clonotype has more than one count but fewer than ten. The chain uses TRBV4-1 and TRBJ1-1; D gene ambiguous. Trimming removed 4 bases from V and 4 bases from J, with 10 bases in between. This CDR3 is 13 amino acids long. Germline assignment: CDR1 MGHRA and CDR2 YSYEKL. As DNA, the CDR3 is TGCGCCAGCAGCCTAAAGGACGTCACTGAAGCTTTCTTT. Translation gives CASSLKDVTEAFF.

J is TRBJ2-3 and V is TRBV25-1, with unresolved D. The CDR3 has 16 amino acids. The V gene's germline CDR1 is MGHDK and CDR2 SYGVNS. Trimming shortened V by 1 base and J by 0 bases, and 11 bases separated the two germline ends. Written as DNA, the CDR3 is TGTGCCAGCAGTGAATGGAATGGGTTAAGCACAGATACGCAGTATTTT. This encodes CASSEWNGLSTDTQYF.

This clonotype was found a few times. The rearrangement uses TRBV2 and TRBJ2-3; tentatively, D is TRBD2 (5 bases). The CDR3 is made up of 17 amino acids. V was clipped by 2 bases and J by 4 bases, with 19 bases between them. Germline values: CDR1 SNHLY, CDR2 FYNNEI. CDR3 coding DNA: TGTGCCAGCAGTGAACGGATCGGGCTAGCAAAATCAGATACGCAGTATTTT. Translation: CASSERIGLAKSDTQYF.

This clonotype has a handful of counts. J is TRBJ1-4 and V is TRBV25-1; D possibly corresponds to TRBD1 (5 bases). This CDR3 has 11 amino acids. V dropped 6 bases and J dropped 7 bases, with 6 bases sitting between them. CDR1 and CDR2 from the germline V gene are MGHDK and SYGVNS. CDR3 DNA: TGTGCCAGCAGGGACACTGAAAAACTGTTTTTT. Protein product: CASRDTEKLFF.

V and J are TRBV7-2 and TRBJ1-5; the match to TRBD1 covers 8 bases. The length of the CDR3 is 16 residues. Losses at the gene ends were 4 bases for V and 6 bases for J; bases not matched to a gene: 11. The germline V gene has CDR1 SGHTA and CDR2 FQGNSA. CDR3 region: CASSSTGAEGIQPQHF. The CDR3 nucleotides are TGTGCCAGCAGCTCGACAGGGGCGGAAGGCATTCAGCCCCAGCATTTT.